This T cell receptor beta chain was obtained from a study of human T cells and chemical hapten exposure. On the study more broadly: Doses of diphenylcyclopropenone went to the patients' scalps weekly throughout the roughly 25-week study.

As for time point: patch test 3, about 24 weeks after DPC sensitization. Treatment meaning: therapeutic diphenylcyclopropenone sensitization with weekly scalp DPC. Of note for this clonotype: What it binds is not known.

Findings and caveats of the study: Once DPC sensitization occurred, TCRs above 1 in 1000 frequency showed no change. There were significantly more large CDR3 similarity clusters among expanded TCRs than among controls.

The CDR3 runs to 15 residues. Germline V lookup: CDR1 SGHTA, CDR2 FQGNSA. V shed 1 base and J shed 4 bases, with 12 bases lying between them. Original handling: Samples contained a median of 95,638 TCRs, with a range of roughly 20,000 to 700,000. TCRdb analysed the RACE reads with MiXCR anew, one entry per CDR3 protein. TCRdb's processing, not the study's, gives the V and J calls here. This table has 180,000 or so distinct CDR3 sequences, around a quarter appearing once. V gene TRBV7-2 combines with J gene TRBJ2-3; D is perhaps TRBD1 (6 bases). The material sequenced was whole blood, taken in connection with sensitization to the hapten diphenylcyclopropenone (DPC). The sequence was obtained from a woman between 40 and 50 years old with alopecia areata. Some clones in this sample may be carry-over from other donors' samples. In nucleotides, the CDR3 is TGTGCCAGCAGCTTAGGACAGGTGGTCGCAGATACGCAGTATTTT. It encodes CASSLGQVVADTQYF. Combining the CDR3 with reference TRBV7-2 and TRBJ2-3 gives the whole variable domain GAGVSQSPSNKVTEKGKDVELRCDPISGHTALYWYRQSLGQGLEFLIYFQGNSAPDKSGLPSDRFSAERTGGSVSTLTIQRTQQEDSAVYLCASSLGQVVADTQYFGPGTRLTVL.